The source of this T cell receptor beta chain is a study of shared clonotypes between healthy human individuals. Study in general: Each donor had three CD4 naive, three CD4 memory, two CD8 naive and one CD8 memory plate. General study results and limits: Compared with clonotypes that all four donors shared, non-shared clonotypes had lower generation probabilities.

This clone appeared once. What it recognizes is unknown. The protocol was immunoSEQ multiplex PCR, while the TCRdb copy is restricted to in-frame clones and leaves out a portion. The sample includes about 2.4 million clones, approximately 93% seen only once; the top ten take 0.36%. CDR1 is LNHDA, CDR2 SQIVND, per germline (reference sequence). The junction had 3 bases not matched to a gene; V was cut back by 4 bases and J by 2 bases. The CDR3 sequence is 15 residues long. The receptor was derived from a man younger than 35 in good health. Some clones in this sample may be carry-over from other donors' samples. Sequencing used naive CD4+ T cells from PBMCs. The subset was: CD45RA+ positively selected. This rearrangement joins TRBV19 to TRBJ1-5, with TRBD1 matching over 9 bases. This chain's CDR3 is CASSTRTGGNQPQHF. The CDR3 DNA is TGTGCCAGTAGTACACGGACAGGGGGCAATCAGCCCCAGCATTTT.